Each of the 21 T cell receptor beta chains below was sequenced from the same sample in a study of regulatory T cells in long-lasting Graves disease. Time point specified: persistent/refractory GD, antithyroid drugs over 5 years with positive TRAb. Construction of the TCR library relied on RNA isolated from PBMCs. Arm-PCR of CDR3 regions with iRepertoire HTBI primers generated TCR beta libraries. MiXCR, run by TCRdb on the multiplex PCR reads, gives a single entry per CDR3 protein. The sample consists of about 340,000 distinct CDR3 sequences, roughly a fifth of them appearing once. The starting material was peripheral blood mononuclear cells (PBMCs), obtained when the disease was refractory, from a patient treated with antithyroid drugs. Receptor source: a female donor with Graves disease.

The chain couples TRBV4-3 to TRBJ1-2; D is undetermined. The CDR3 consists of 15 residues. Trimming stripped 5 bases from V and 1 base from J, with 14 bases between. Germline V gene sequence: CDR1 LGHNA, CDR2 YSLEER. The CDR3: CASSLNRAINYGYTF. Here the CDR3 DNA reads TGCGCCAGCAGCTTGAACCGGGCGATTAACTATGGCTACACCTTC.

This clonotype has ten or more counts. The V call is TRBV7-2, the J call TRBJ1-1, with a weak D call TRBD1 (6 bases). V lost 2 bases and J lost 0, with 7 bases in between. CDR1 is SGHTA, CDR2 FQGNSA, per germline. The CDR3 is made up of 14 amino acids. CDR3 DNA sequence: TGTGCCAGCAGCTTATGGACAGTGAACACTGAAGCTTTCTTT. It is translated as CASSLWTVNTEAFF.

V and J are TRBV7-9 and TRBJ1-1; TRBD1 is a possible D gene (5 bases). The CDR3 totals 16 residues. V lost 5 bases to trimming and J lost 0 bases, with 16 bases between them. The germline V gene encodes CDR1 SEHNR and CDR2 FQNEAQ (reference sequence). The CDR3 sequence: CASSPLEGRVNTEAFF. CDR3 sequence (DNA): TGTGCCAGCAGCCCTTTGGAGGGCAGGGTGAACACTGAAGCTTTCTTT.

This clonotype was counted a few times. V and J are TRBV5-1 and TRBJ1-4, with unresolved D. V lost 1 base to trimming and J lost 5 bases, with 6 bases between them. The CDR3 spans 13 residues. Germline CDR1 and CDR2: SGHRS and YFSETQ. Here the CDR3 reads CASSLYGNEKLFF. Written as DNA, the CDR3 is TGCGCCAGCAGCTTGTACGGGAATGAAAAACTGTTTTTT.

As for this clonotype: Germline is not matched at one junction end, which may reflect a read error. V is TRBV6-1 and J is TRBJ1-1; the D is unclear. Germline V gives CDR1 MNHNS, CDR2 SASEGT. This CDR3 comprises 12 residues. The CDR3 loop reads CAISESSTEVFF. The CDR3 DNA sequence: TGTGCCATCAGTGAGTCGAGTACCGAAGTTTTCTTT.

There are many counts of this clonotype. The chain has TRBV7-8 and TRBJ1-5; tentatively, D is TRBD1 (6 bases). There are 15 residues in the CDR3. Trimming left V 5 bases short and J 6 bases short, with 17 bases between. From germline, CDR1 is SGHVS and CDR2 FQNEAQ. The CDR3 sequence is CASSLPGAGVQPQHF. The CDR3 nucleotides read TGTGCCAGCAGCCTCCCCGGGGCAGGGGTTCAGCCCCAGCATTTT.

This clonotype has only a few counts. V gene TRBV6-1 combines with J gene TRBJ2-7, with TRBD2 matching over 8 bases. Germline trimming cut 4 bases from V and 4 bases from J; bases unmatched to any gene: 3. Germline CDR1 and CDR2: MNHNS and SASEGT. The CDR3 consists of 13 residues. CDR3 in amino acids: CASSAREGYEQYF. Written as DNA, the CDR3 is TGTGCCAGCAGTGCCCGGGAGGGGTACGAGCAGTACTTC.

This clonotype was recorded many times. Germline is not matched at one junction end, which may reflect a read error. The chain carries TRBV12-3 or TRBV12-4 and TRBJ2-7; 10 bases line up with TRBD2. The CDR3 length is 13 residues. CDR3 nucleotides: TGTGTCAGCAGGACTAGCGGTTCTCACGAGCAGTACTTC. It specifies CVSRTSGSHEQYF.

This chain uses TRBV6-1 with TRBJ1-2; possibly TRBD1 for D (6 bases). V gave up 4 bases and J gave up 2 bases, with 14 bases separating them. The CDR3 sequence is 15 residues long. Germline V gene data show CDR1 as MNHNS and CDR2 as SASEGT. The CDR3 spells CASSARGGANYGYTF. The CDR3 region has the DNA TGTGCCAGCAGTGCGCGGGGGGGGGCGAACTATGGCTACACCTTC.

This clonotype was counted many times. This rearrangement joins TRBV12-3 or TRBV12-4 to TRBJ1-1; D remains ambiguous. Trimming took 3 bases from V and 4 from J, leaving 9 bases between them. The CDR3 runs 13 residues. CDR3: CASSFAGSTEAFF. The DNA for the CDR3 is TGTGCCAGCAGTTTCGCCGGGTCCACTGAAGCTTTCTTT.

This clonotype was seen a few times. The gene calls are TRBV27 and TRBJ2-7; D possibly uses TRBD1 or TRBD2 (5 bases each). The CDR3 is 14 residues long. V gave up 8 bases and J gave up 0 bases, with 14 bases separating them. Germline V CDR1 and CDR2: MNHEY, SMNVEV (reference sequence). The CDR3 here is CASGGGPYSYEQYF. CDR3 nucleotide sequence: TGTGCCAGCGGGGGTGGCCCGTACTCCTACGAGCAGTACTTC.

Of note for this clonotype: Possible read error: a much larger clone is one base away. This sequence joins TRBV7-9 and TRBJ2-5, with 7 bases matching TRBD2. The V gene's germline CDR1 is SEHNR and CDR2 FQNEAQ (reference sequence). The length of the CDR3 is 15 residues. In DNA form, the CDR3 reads TGTGCCACCAAGGAAAGCGGGGAAGATCAAGGGACCCAGTACTTC. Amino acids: CATKESGEDQGTQYF. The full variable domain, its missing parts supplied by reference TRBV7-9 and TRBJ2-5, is DTGVSQNPRHKITKRGQNVTFRCDPISEHNRLYWYRQTLGQGPEFLTYFQNEAQLEKSRLLSDRFSAERPKGSFSTLEIQRTEQGDSAMYLCATKESGEDQGTQYFGPGTRLLVL.

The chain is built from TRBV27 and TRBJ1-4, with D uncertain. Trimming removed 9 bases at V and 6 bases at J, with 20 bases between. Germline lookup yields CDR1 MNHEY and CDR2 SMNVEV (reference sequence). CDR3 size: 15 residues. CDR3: CASRRSYYTDEKLFF. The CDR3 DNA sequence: TGTGCCAGTAGAAGAAGTTATTATACGGATGAAAAACTGTTTTTT.

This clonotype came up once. CDR3 sequence: CASSDPSPRPYEQYF. The CDR3 DNA follows: TGTGCCAGCAGTGATCCGAGCCCCAGGCCCTACGAGCAGTACTTC. The chain uses TRBV6-1 and TRBJ2-7; D gene uncertain. CDR1 and CDR2 from the germline V gene are MNHNS and SASEGT. This CDR3 has 15 residues. The V and J ends lost 3 bases and 2 bases respectively, with 14 bases between them.

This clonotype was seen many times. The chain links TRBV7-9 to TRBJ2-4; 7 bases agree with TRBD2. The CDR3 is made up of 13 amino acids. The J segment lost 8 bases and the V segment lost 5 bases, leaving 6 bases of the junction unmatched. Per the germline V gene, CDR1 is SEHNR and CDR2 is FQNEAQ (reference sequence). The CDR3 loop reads CASSDGLDDIQYF. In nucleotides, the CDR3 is TGTGCCAGCAGCGACGGACTAGATGACATTCAGTACTTC. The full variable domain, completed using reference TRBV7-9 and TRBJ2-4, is DTGVSQNPRHKITKRGQNVTFRCDPISEHNRLYWYRQTLGQGPEFLTYFQNEAQLEKSRLLSDRFSAERPKGSFSTLEIQRTEQGDSAMYLCASSDGLDDIQYFGAGTRLSVL.

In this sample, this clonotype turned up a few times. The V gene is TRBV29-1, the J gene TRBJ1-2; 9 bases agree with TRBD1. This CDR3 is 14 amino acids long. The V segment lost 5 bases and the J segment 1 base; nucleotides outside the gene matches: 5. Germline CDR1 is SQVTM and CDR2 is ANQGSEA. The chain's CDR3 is CSVFTGGNNYGYTF. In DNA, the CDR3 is TGCAGCGTTTTTACAGGGGGCAATAACTATGGCTACACCTTC.

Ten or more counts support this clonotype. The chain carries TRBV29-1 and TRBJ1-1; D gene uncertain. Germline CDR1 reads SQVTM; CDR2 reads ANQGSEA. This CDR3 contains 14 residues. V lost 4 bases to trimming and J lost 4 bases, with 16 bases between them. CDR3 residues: CSVVPLGVGTEAFF. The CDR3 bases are TGCAGCGTTGTCCCCCTCGGGGTGGGCACTGAAGCTTTCTTT.

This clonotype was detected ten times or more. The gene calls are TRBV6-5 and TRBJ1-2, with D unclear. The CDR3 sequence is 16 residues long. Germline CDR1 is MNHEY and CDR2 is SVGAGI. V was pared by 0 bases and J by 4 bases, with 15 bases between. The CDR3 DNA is TGTGCCAGCAGTTACTCGATTATCGGACCGGGCTATGGCTACACCTTC. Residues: CASSYSIIGPGYGYTF.

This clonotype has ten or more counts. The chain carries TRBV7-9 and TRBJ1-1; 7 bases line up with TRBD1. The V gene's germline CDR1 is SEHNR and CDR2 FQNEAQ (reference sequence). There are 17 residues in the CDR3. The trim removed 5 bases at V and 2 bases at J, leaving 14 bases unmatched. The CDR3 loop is CASSPLSPGQKNTEAFF. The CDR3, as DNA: TGTGCCAGCAGCCCCCTCTCTCCGGGACAGAAAAACACTGAAGCTTTCTTT.

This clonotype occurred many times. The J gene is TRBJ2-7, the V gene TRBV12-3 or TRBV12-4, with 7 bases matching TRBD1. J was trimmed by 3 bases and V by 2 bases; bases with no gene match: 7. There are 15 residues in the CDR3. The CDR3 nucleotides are TGTGCCAGCAGTTTAAGGACAGGTGCCTACTACGAGCAGTACTTC. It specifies CASSLRTGAYYEQYF.

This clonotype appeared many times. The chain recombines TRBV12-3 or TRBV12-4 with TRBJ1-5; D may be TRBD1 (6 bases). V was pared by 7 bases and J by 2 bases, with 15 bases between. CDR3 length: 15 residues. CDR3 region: CASTWGRRGNQPQHF. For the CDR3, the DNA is TGTGCCAGCACTTGGGGGCGGCGGGGCAATCAGCCCCAGCATTTT.